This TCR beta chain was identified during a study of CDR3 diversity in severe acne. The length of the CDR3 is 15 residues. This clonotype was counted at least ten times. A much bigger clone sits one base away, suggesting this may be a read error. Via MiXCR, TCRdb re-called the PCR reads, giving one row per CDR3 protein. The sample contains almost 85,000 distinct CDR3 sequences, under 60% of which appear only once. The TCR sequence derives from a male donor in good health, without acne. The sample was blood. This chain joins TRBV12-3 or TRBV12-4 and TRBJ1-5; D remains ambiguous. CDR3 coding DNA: TGTGCCAGCAGTTTGATCGGGGTTAGCAATCAGCTCCAGCATTTT. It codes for CASSLIGVSNQLQHF.